One sample yielded the 23 T cell receptor beta chains listed below, sequenced in a study of T cell responses to AZD1222 COVID-19 vaccine. Libraries were prepared by immunoSEQ multiplex PCR; TCRdb keeps only in-frame clonotypes and omits some of them. The sample carries roughly 150,000 clones, about 92% recorded once. Source: peripheral blood, taken on day 0 of AZD1222 vaccination. Source of these receptors: an adult in good health.

This clone has a single count. This chain joins TRBV5-1 and TRBJ1-4; 7 nucleotides agree with TRBD1. The trim removed 4 bases at V and 0 bases at J, leaving 12 bases unmatched. This CDR3 has 18 amino acids. Germline CDR1 SGHRS, CDR2 YFSETQ. As DNA, the CDR3 is TGCGCCAGCAGCGACCCCGCCAGACAGGGTTCAACTAATGAAAAACTGTTTTTT. This encodes CASSDPARQGSTNEKLFF.

The V gene is TRBV10-3, the J gene TRBJ2-1; TRBD2 aligns across 15 bases. The germline gives CDR1 ENHRY, CDR2 SYGVKD. The CDR3 runs 17 residues. Trimming at V came to 10 bases and at J to 7 bases, leaving 14 bases not matched to a gene. CDR3 loop: CATRTSGGEGARNEQFF. For the CDR3, the DNA is TGTGCCACCCGGACTAGCGGGGGGGAGGGAGCGAGAAATGAGCAGTTCTTC.

This chain connects TRBV7-6 to TRBJ2-7; D ambiguous. Germline CDR1 and CDR2: SGHVS and FNYEAQ. This CDR3 contains 14 residues. V lost 1 base and J 4 bases, leaving 11 bases between the germline ends. The CDR3 DNA is TGTGCCAGCAGCTTAGGTTTAGGGAAATACGAGCAGTACTTC. Protein: CASSLGLGKYEQYF.

This chain uses TRBV7-8 with TRBJ1-6; TRBD1 matches 9 bases. V dropped 5 bases and J dropped 9; count of bases not matched to a gene: 5. Germline values: CDR1 SGHVS, CDR2 FQNEAQ. CDR3 length equals 14 residues. CDR3 nucleotides: TGTGCCAGCAGCCGGGACAGGGTCTCTTCACCCCTCCACTTT. This sequence encodes CASSRDRVSSPLHF.

This sequence joins TRBV4-1 and TRBJ2-7, with no clear D. The CDR3 sequence is 15 residues long. CDR1 is MGHRA, CDR2 YSYEKL, per germline. The V end lost 6 bases, the J end lost 7 bases, and 22 bases lay between the germline ends. The CDR3 DNA reads TGCGCCAGCAGTCCTAGTGGGTTATTGTCAAGGGAGCAGTACTTC. This codes for CASSPSGLLSREQYF.

V usage is TRBV10-2 and J usage is TRBJ2-7; 7 bases line up with TRBD2. CDR1 is WSHSY and CDR2 is SAAADI in the germline V gene. The J segment lost 4 bases and the V segment lost 4 bases, leaving 10 bases of the junction unmatched. The CDR3 contains 15 residues. The CDR3 bases are TGCGCCAGCAGTGGATTGTTCGGGGGGTTTTACGAGCAGTACTTC. Its translation is CASSGLFGGFYEQYF.

The rearrangement uses TRBV28 and TRBJ1-5, with 7 nucleotides matching TRBD1. This CDR3 is built from 15 residues. V shed 10 bases and J 5 bases; nucleotides not matched to a gene: 14. The germline gives CDR1 MDHEN, CDR2 SYDVKM. The CDR3 reads CATIRGASFYQPQHF. The CDR3 nucleotides read TGTGCCACCATCAGGGGGGCGAGTTTTTATCAGCCCCAGCATTTT.

The genes are TRBV7-3 and TRBJ1-2; 7 nucleotides align to TRBD1. This CDR3 contains 16 residues. The germline gives CDR1 SGHTA, CDR2 FQGTGA. V shed 2 bases, J shed 8 bases, and the junction held 14 bases outside the gene matches. The DNA of the CDR3 is TGTGCCAGCAGCTTAGCGGGGACAGCCGCGAAGGGGGGCTACACCTTC. Translating it yields CASSLAGTAAKGGYTF.

J is TRBJ1-6 and V is TRBV30, with D possibly matching TRBD1 (6 bases). CDR3 length equals 13 residues. Per germline, CDR1 GTSNPN and CDR2 SVGIG (reference sequence). The ends were cut back, 4 bases at V and 8 bases at J, with 12 bases in the middle. The CDR3 region is CAWKGGGDSPLHF. The CDR3 DNA reads TGTGCCTGGAAAGGAGGGGGGGATTCACCCCTCCACTTT. The variable domain in full, with the rest retrieved from reference TRBV30 and TRBJ1-6, is SQTIHQWPATLVQPVGSPLSLECTVEGTSNPNLYWYRQAAGRGLQLLFYSVGIGQISSEVPQNLSASRPQDRQFILSSKKLLLSDSGFYLCAWKGGGDSPLHFGNGTRLTVT.

The rearrangement links TRBV24-1 to TRBJ2-1, with D perhaps being TRBD1 or TRBD2 (6 bases each). V was clipped by 4 bases and J by 8 bases, with 14 bases between them. The CDR3 covers 14 residues. Germline assignment: CDR1 KGHDR and CDR2 SFDVKD. In DNA, the CDR3 is TGTGCCACCAGTGAGGGGGGCGGGCACGATGAGCAGTTCTTC. As protein: CATSEGGGHDEQFF.

The rearrangement uses TRBV4-2 and TRBJ1-4, with D possibly TRBD1 on 5 matching bases. Germline V lookup: CDR1 LGHNA, CDR2 YNFKEQ. Trimming pared 1 base from V and 7 bases from J, leaving 16 bases between. CDR3 length: 16 residues. The CDR3 protein is CASSQGRGRRSEKLFF. Here the CDR3 DNA reads TGTGCCAGCAGCCAAGGGCGGGGCAGGCGATCTGAAAAACTGTTTTTT.

The rearrangement uses TRBV10-3 and TRBJ1-5, with D possibly matching TRBD1 (6 bases). Trimming removed 6 bases from V and 0 bases from J, with 15 bases in between. Germline loops: CDR1 ENHRY, CDR2 SYGVKD. The CDR3 sequence is 16 residues long. The CDR3 sequence: CAISPGTSYSNQPQHF. The DNA for the CDR3 is TGTGCCATCAGCCCCGGGACATCATATAGCAATCAGCCCCAGCATTTT.

The chain uses TRBV25-1 and TRBJ1-4; unclear D gene. The CDR3 is 13 residues long. The V and J ends lost 6 bases and 6 bases respectively, with 11 bases between them. Germline loops: CDR1 MGHDK, CDR2 SYGVNS. CDR3 residues: CASSPGNYEKLFF. CDR3 bases: TGTGCCAGCAGCCCCGGCAATTATGAAAAACTGTTTTTT.

CDR3 amino acids: CASSFGTGGASGYTF. The CDR3 DNA reads as TGTGCCAGCAGCTTCGGGACAGGGGGCGCGTCTGGCTACACCTTC. The chain couples TRBV7-2 to TRBJ1-2; 12 bases map to TRBD1. Germline V gives CDR1 SGHTA, CDR2 FQGNSA. The CDR3 has 15 amino acids. V dropped 3 bases and J dropped 7; count of bases not matched to a gene: 6.

The sample holds one count of this clone. CDR3 amino acids: CASSIQLVGSTEAFF. The CDR3 DNA is TGTGCCAGTAGTATTCAACTGGTAGGTAGCACTGAAGCTTTCTTT. The V gene is TRBV19, the J gene TRBJ1-1, with no clear D. V lost 3 bases and J 4 bases, leaving 15 bases between the germline ends. The CDR3 is made up of 15 amino acids. Per germline, CDR1 LNHDA and CDR2 SQIVND (reference sequence).

The V call is TRBV28, the J call TRBJ1-6; 11 nucleotides line up with TRBD1. Germline CDR1 is MDHEN and CDR2 is SYDVKM. V lost 3 bases and J lost 13; bases outside the gene matches: 5. The CDR3 covers 14 residues. CDR3 nucleotide sequence: TGTGCCAGCAGTTTTGGGGACAGGGGGTTCCCCCTCCACTTT. It codes for CASSFGDRGFPLHF.

This clone came up once. J is TRBJ1-1 and V is TRBV28, with D tentatively TRBD1 (5 bases). Germline assignment: CDR1 MDHEN and CDR2 SYDVKM. V lost 7 bases and J 0 bases, leaving 15 bases between the germline ends. The CDR3 runs 15 residues. The CDR3 bases are TGTGCCAGCACGGCAGGGCGCTTCATGAACACTGAAGCTTTCTTT. Amino acids: CASTAGRFMNTEAFF.

The chain uses TRBV7-3 and TRBJ2-2; D may be TRBD1 (6 bases). Germline CDR1 is SGHTA and CDR2 is FQGTGA. Trimming stripped 4 bases from V and 4 bases from J, with 13 bases between. This CDR3 is built from 15 residues. CDR3 residues: CASSSPDRPTGELFF. The CDR3 DNA follows: TGTGCCAGCAGCTCCCCCGACAGGCCCACCGGGGAGCTGTTTTTT. The complete variable domain, with remaining parts taken from reference TRBV7-3 and TRBJ2-2, reads GAGVSQTPSNKVTEKGKYVELRCDPISGHTALYWYRQSLGQGPEFLIYFQGTGAADDSGLPNDRFFAVRPEGSVSTLKIQRTERGDSAVYLCASSSPDRPTGELFFGEGSRLTVL.

The gene calls are TRBV4-2 and TRBJ1-1; D not resolved. The CDR3 length is 12 residues. CDR1 is LGHNA and CDR2 is YNFKEQ in the germline V gene. The germline V and J ends were trimmed by 0 bases and 7 bases, with 6 bases remaining between them. This chain's CDR3 is CASSQERFEAFF. In nucleotides, the CDR3 is TGTGCCAGCAGCCAAGAAAGGTTTGAAGCTTTCTTT.

In nucleotides, the CDR3 is TGCGCCAGCAGCTTGTCCGAGTATGGCTACACCTTC. It specifies CASSLSEYGYTF. The chain couples TRBV5-1 to TRBJ1-2; no reliable D call. V gave up 1 base and J gave up 5 bases, with 6 bases separating them. CDR3 length equals 12 residues. Germline V gene data show CDR1 as SGHRS and CDR2 as YFSETQ.

V usage is TRBV11-2 and J usage is TRBJ2-7; TRBD1 aligns across 12 bases. This CDR3 region has 15 residues. The germline V gene encodes CDR1 SGHAT and CDR2 FQNNGV. Trimming at V came to 4 bases and at J to 5 bases, leaving 6 bases not matched to a gene. The CDR3, as DNA: TGTGCCAGCAGCTCGGGACAGGGGGCAAGCCACGAGCAGTACTTC. It encodes CASSSGQGASHEQYF.

This clone was detected only once. The CDR3 bases are TGTGCCAGCAGCTCTAAGAGGACCCCGAATCAGCCCCAGCATTTT. Protein: CASSSKRTPNQPQHF. This chain links TRBV7-8 with TRBJ1-5; D unclear. Germline V lookup: CDR1 SGHVS, CDR2 FQNEAQ. CDR3 length: 15 residues. The V gene lost 4 bases and the J gene lost 4 bases, with 14 bases spanning the gap. Full variable domain (rest looked up from reference TRBV7-8 and TRBJ1-5): GAGVSQSPRYKVAKRGQDVALRCDPISGHVSLFWYQQALGQGPEFLTYFQNEAQLDKSGLPSDRFFAERPEGSVSTLKIQRTQQEDSAVYLCASSSKRTPNQPQHFGDGTRLSIL.

The CDR3 here is CASSPGQDIGEELFF. Written as DNA, the CDR3 is TGTGCCAGCAGTCCAGGACAGGATATTGGAGAGGAGCTGTTTTTT. The V call is TRBV11-2, the J call TRBJ2-2, with 7 bases fitting TRBD1. The trim removed 6 bases at V and 10 bases at J, leaving 14 bases unmatched. There are 15 residues in the CDR3. Per germline, CDR1 SGHAT and CDR2 FQNNGV.